The clone carrying this T cell receptor beta chain was counted between two and nine times. Its antigen is not known. PCR employed 60 Vbeta and 13 Jbeta primers. Repertoires were generated with immunoSEQ multiplex PCR, while TCRdb's copy carries only in-frame clones and drops some. The profile shows around 98,000 clones, 75% to 80% of them singletons. The entry originates in a study of cytomegalovirus exposure and HLA in healthy donors. General study points: Sequence variants that were highly shared formed a cluster that was likely a sequencing artifact.

CDR1 is GTSNPN, CDR2 SVGIG, per germline (reference sequence). After removal of 3 bases from V and 4 bases from J, the junction contained 4 bases not matched to a gene. The CDR3 totals 13 residues. The donors comprised healthy bone marrow donors. This receptor was taken from a woman in her thirties or forties in good health and CMV-seronegative. The chain carries TRBV30 and TRBJ2-7, with 9 bases fitting TRBD1. Sequences were obtained from PBMCs. The CDR3 DNA follows: TGTGCCTGGAGCTGGGACAGGGTATACGAGCAGTACTTC. The encoded protein is CAWSWDRVYEQYF.